The present TCR beta chain was sequenced within a study of spatial heterogeneity in lung cancer. At the level of the study: There were consistently more beta-chain sequences detected than alpha-chain sequences.

Regarding time point: sample taken at primary tumor resection. Extraction of whole RNA from tumor, nontumor lung or frozen PBMC preceded unsorted sequencing. Samples were donated by 72 untreated early-stage non-small cell lung cancer patients. Each TCR cDNA molecule carried a unique molecular identifier. Each CDR3 protein is one row after TCRdb ran MiXCR on the 5' RACE reads. The sample contains some 87,000 distinct CDR3 sequences, around 10% of which appear only once. The sequence came from a male donor with early-stage non-small cell lung cancer. The sample here was PBMCs, taken at surgery.

CDR3: CASTGAGREQFF. The CDR3 DNA reads as TGTGCCAGCACCGGGGCTGGGCGTGAGCAGTTCTTC. This chain connects TRBV28 to TRBJ2-1; tentatively, D is TRBD1 or TRBD2 (5 bases each). Germline assignment: CDR1 MDHEN and CDR2 SYDVKM. The CDR3 totals 12 residues. V dropped 7 bases and J dropped 9 bases, with 13 bases sitting between them.